This TCR beta chain was recorded in a study of beta chain features in type 1 diabetes. Expressed TCRB transcripts were sequenced because the isolated RNA had all been reverse transcribed beforehand. Repertoires were generated with immunoSEQ multiplex PCR, while TCRdb's copy carries only in-frame clones and drops some. This table holds around 19,000 clones, 50% found once. The CDR3 loop spans 12 amino acids. Germline loops: CDR1 SNHLY, CDR2 FYNNEI. Trimming stripped 4 bases from V and 5 bases from J, with 8 bases between. General observations from the study: For type 1 diabetes patients, VDJ junctions showed fewer insertions and more deletions. Patients with Type 1 diabetes showed moderately but significantly shorter TCRB CDR3s in all four CD4+ subsets. For patients and controls alike, PCR might favor shorter templates to the same degree.

A few counts support this clone. The antigen is not known. The origin of this receptor is a man younger than 35 in good health. The source material was stem cell memory CD4+ T cells from blood. The chain recombines TRBV2 with TRBJ2-5; no definite D call. The CDR3 sequence is CASSGADETQYF. The CDR3 DNA reads TGTGCCAGCAGTGGGGCTGATGAGACCCAGTACTTC.